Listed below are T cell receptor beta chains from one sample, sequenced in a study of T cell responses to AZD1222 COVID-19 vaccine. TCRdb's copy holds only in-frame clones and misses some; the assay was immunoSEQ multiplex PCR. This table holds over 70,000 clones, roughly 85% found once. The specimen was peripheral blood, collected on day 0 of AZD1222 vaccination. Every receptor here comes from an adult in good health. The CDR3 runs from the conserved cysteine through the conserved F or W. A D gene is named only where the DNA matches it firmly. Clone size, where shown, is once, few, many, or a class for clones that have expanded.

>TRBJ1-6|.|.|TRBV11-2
TGTGCCAGCAGCTTTAATAGCGGGGCCTATAATTCACCCCTCCACTTT
CASSFNSGAYNSPLHF
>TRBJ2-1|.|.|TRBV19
TGTGCCACCAGGACAGGGGCGGCTAGCGGGAGTGATGAGCAGTTCTTC
CATRTGAASGSDEQFF
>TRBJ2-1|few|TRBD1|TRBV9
TGTGCCAGCAGCGTCCGGGACAGGGGTTACAATGAGCAGTTCTTC
CASSVRDRGYNEQFF
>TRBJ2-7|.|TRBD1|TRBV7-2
TGTGCCAGCAGCTTAGGGGGGACAGGAACCTACGAGCAGTACTTC
CASSLGGTGTYEQYF
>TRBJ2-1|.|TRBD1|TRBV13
TGTGCCAGCTGCCGGGACAGGGGTGGGAATGAGCAGTTCTTC
CASCRDRGGNEQFF
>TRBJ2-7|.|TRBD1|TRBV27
TGTGCCAGCAGTTTCGGACCGGGACAGGGGATTACCTACGAGCAGTACTTC
CASSFGPGQGITYEQYF
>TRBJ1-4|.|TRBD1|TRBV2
TGTGCCAGTGGGGACAGGAGGGGAAAACTGTTTTTT
CASGDRRGKLFF
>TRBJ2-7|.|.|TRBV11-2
TGTGCCAGCAGCTTAAGAGGGGACGAGCAGTACTTC
CASSLRGDEQYF
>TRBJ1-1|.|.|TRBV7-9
TGTGCCAGCAGCCCCTGGGGAGGGGCCGACACTGAAGCTTTCTTT
CASSPWGGADTEAFF
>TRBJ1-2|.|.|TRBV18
TGTGCCAGCTCACTTGGATCCGGTACTAACTATGGCTACACCTTC
CASSLGSGTNYGYTF
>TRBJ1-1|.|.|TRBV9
TGTGCCAGCAGCGTAGGCGGAATGAACACTGAAGCTTTCTTT
CASSVGGMNTEAFF
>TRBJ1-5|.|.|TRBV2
TGTGCCAGCAGGGGGACGGCCGGCGGTCAGCCCCAGCATTTT
CASRGTAGGQPQHF
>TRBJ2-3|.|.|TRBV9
TGTGCCAGCAGCGTATCTAGGCTGAACACAGATACGCAGTATTTT
CASSVSRLNTDTQYF
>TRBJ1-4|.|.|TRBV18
TGTGCCAGCTCCCGGGGAACTAATGAAAAACTGTTTTTT
CASSRGTNEKLFF
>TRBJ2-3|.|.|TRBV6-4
TGTGCCAGCAGTGTTGGGGGCACCGCAGATACGCAGTATTTT
CASSVGGTADTQYF